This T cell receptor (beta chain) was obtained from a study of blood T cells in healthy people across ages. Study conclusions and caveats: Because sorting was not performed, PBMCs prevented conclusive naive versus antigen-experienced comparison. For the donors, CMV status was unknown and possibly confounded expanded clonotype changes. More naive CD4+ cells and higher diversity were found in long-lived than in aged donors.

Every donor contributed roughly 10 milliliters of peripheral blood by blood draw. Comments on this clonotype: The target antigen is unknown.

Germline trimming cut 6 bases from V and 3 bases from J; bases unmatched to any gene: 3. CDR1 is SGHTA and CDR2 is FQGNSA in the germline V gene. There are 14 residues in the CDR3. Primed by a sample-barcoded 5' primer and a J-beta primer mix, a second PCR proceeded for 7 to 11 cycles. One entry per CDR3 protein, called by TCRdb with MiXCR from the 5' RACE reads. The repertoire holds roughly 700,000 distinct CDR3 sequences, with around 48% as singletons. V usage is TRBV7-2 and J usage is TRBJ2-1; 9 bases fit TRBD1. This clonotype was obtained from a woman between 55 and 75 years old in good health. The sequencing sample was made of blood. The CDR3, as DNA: TGTGCCAGCAGGCGGGACAGGGACTACAATGAGCAGTTCTTC. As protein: CASRRDRDYNEQFF.